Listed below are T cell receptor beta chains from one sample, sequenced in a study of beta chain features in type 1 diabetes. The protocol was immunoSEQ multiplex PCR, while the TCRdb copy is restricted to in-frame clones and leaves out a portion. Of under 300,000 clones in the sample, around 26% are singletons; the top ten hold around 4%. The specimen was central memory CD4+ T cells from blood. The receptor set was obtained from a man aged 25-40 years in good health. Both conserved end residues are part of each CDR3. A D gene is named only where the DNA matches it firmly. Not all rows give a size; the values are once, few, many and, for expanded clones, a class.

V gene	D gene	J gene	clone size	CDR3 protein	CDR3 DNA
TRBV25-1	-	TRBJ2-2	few	CASSDPKANTGELFF	TGTGCCAGCAGTGATCCCAAAGCGAACACCGGGGAGCTGTTTTTT
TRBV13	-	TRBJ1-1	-	CASSNRVLTEAFF	TGTGCCAGCAGCAACCGGGTCTTGACTGAAGCTTTCTTT
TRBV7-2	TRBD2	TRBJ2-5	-	CASSPSGRETETQYF	TGTGCCAGCAGCCCCTCCGGGCGGGAGACAGAGACCCAGTACTTC
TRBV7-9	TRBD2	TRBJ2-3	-	CASMLAGGDTDTQYF	TGTGCCAGCATGCTAGCGGGAGGTGACACAGATACGCAGTATTTT
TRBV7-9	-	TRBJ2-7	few	CASSLDQFYEQYF	TGTGCCAGCAGCTTAGACCAGTTCTACGAGCAGTACTTC
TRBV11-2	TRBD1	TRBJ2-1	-	CASSLLTGPYNEQFF	TGTGCCAGCAGCTTATTGACAGGGCCCTACAATGAGCAGTTCTTC
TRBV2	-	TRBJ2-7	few	CASSVNSYEQYF	TGTGCCAGCAGTGTCAACTCCTACGAGCAGTACTTC
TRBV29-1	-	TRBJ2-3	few	CSVDEQGVTSTDTQYF	TGCAGCGTTGATGAGCAGGGAGTCACTAGCACAGATACGCAGTATTTT
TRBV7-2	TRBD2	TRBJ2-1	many	CASSLELASYNEQFF	TGTGCCAGCAGCTTGGAACTAGCGTCCTACAATGAGCAGTTCTTC
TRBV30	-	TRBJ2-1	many	CAWSVRSSPGKGGQFF	TGTGCCTGGAGTGTACGGTCTAGCCCCGGGAAGGGTGGGCAGTTCTTC
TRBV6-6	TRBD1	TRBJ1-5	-	CASTDRGGSNQPQHF	TGTGCCAGCACGGACAGGGGGGGCAGCAATCAGCCCCAGCATTTT